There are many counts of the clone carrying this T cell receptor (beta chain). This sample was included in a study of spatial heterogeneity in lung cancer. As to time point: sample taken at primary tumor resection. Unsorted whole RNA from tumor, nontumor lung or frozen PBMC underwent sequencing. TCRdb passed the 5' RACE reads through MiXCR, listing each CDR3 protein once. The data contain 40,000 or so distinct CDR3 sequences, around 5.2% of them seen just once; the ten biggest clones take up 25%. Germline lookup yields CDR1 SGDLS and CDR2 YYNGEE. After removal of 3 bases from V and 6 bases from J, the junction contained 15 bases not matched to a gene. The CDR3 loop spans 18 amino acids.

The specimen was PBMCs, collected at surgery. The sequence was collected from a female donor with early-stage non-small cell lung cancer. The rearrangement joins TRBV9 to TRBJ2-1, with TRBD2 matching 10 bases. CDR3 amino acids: CASSGIQRGGLVGNEQFF. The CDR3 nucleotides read TGTGCCAGCAGCGGTATTCAGCGGGGGGGCCTGGTTGGCAATGAGCAGTTCTTC. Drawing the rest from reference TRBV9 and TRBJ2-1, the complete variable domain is DSGVTQTPKHLITATGQRVTLRCSPRSGDLSVYWYQQSLDQGLQFLIQYYNGEERAKGNILERFSAQQFPDLHSELNLSSLELGDSALYFCASSGIQRGGLVGNEQFFGPGTRLTVL.